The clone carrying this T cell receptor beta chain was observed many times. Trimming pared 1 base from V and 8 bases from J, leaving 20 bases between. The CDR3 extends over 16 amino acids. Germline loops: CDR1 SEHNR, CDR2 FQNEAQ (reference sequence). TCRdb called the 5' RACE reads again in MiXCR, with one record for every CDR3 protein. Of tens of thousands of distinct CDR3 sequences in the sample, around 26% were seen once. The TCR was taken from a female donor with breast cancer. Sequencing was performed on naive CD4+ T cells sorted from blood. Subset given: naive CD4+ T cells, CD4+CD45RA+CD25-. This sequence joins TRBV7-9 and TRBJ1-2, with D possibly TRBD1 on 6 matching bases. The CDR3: CASSLGRLTGGRGYTF. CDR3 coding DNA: TGTGCCAGCAGCTTAGGCCGGTTGACCGGGGGCCGAGGCTACACCTTC.